These T cell receptor beta chains were read from a single sample in a study of early stage breast cancer tumors. The table came from immunoSEQ multiplex PCR; TCRdb's copy has only in-frame clones and leaves some out. Here the sample spans about 50,000 clones, roughly 80% being singletons. The sequencing sample was made of blood. The receptors originated from a person in their fifties with breast cancer. The CDR3 runs from the conserved cysteine through the conserved F or W. D genes are given only for firm matches. Rows give clone size only sometimes, using once, few, many, or a class for an expanded clone.

V: TRBV11-2
D: -
J: TRBJ2-6
size: -
DNA: TGTGCCAGCAGCCTTTACAGCTCAGGGCGTTTAGGGGCCAACGTCCTGACTTTC
CDR3: CASSLYSSGRLGANVLTF

V: TRBV30
D: -
J: TRBJ1-5
size: -
DNA: TGTGCCTGGAGTAGGCAAGCCGATCAGCCCCAGCATTTT
CDR3: CAWSRQADQPQHF

V: TRBV29-1
D: TRBD1
J: TRBJ2-2
size: -
DNA: TGCAGCGTGGGACAGGGGCTAGGCGGGGAGCTGTTTTTT
CDR3: CSVGQGLGGELFF

V: TRBV5-1
D: -
J: TRBJ1-2
size: -
DNA: TGCGCCAGCAGCCGGGACCGTGTCTATGGCTACACCTTC
CDR3: CASSRDRVYGYTF

V: TRBV19
D: -
J: TRBJ2-1
size: -
DNA: TGTGCCAGTAGTATCCCCGGGTATGAGCAGTTCTTC
CDR3: CASSIPGYEQFF

V: TRBV27
D: TRBD1
J: TRBJ2-7
size: -
DNA: TGTGCCAGCAGTTGGACAGGGGCCGGCAACGAGCAGTACTTC
CDR3: CASSWTGAGNEQYF

V: TRBV2
D: TRBD1
J: TRBJ1-2
size: -
DNA: TGTGCCAGCACCGAGGGGGCCTTCTATGGCTACACCTTC
CDR3: CASTEGAFYGYTF

V: TRBV5-4
D: TRBD1
J: TRBJ2-1
size: -
DNA: TGTGCCAGCAGCTTGTCGACAGGGAACCATCTAAGGTACAATGAGCAGTTCTTC
CDR3: CASSLSTGNHLRYNEQFF

V: TRBV7-9
D: TRBD2
J: TRBJ2-7
size: -
DNA: TGTGCCAGCAGACGGGGACTAGCTTACGAGCAGTACTTC
CDR3: CASRRGLAYEQYF

V: TRBV6-1
D: -
J: TRBJ1-5
size: once
DNA: TGTGCCAGCAGTGAACCGGTAGGACAAGCCCCCCATCAGCCCCAGCATTTT
CDR3: CASSEPVGQAPHQPQHF

V: TRBV2
D: -
J: TRBJ1-2
size: few
DNA: TGTGCCAGCAGTGAATTGGGGAGCTATGGCTACACCTTC
CDR3: CASSELGSYGYTF

V: TRBV4-2
D: TRBD1
J: TRBJ2-3
size: -
DNA: TGTGCCAGCAGCCAGGCCCAAGGACAGGGGGGGGCGGATACGCAGTATTTT
CDR3: CASSQAQGQGGADTQYF

V: TRBV2
D: TRBD1
J: TRBJ1-2
size: -
DNA: TGTGCCAGCAGTGACCCAGGGGGTTATGGCTACACCTTC
CDR3: CASSDPGGYGYTF

V: TRBV7-9
D: TRBD2
J: TRBJ2-1
size: -
DNA: TGTGCCAGCAGCTTAGCGGGACTAGCGGGGGGTTCCTACAATGAGCAGTTCTTC
CDR3: CASSLAGLAGGSYNEQFF

V: TRBV6-5
D: -
J: TRBJ2-7
size: -
DNA: TGTGCCGGCAGGCTAGGGTCCGAGCAGTACTTC
CDR3: CAGRLGSEQYF

V: TRBV27
D: TRBD1
J: TRBJ2-7
size: -
DNA: TGTGCCAGCAGTTTATCGGACAGGCCTTACGAGCAGTACTTC
CDR3: CASSLSDRPYEQYF

V: TRBV7-2
D: -
J: TRBJ1-3
size: -
DNA: TGTGCCAGCAGCTTAGGGGTTGCTGGAAACACCATATATTTT
CDR3: CASSLGVAGNTIYF

V: TRBV7-2
D: -
J: TRBJ2-2
size: -
DNA: TGTGCCAGCAGCGGCAGGACACGATCAGGGGACACCGGGGAGCTGTTTTTT
CDR3: CASSGRTRSGDTGELFF

V: TRBV5-4
D: -
J: TRBJ2-5
size: -
DNA: TGTGTCAGCACCCCGGCCCGGGGACGACAAGAGACCCAGTACTTC
CDR3: CVSTPARGRQETQYF

V: TRBV7-2
D: -
J: TRBJ2-5
size: -
DNA: TGTGCCAGCAGCACCTACTCACTTCAAGAGACCCAGTACTTC
CDR3: CASSTYSLQETQYF

V: TRBV7-2
D: -
J: TRBJ2-7
size: -
DNA: TGTGCCAGCAGGTACGAAGTGGCGGGGTCCTACGAGCAGTACTTC
CDR3: CASRYEVAGSYEQYF

V: TRBV10-3
D: TRBD1
J: TRBJ1-2
size: -
DNA: TGTGCCATCAGCCTACAGGGGACCATCAATGGCTACACCTTC
CDR3: CAISLQGTINGYTF

V: TRBV27
D: TRBD1
J: TRBJ2-7
size: few
DNA: TGTGCCAGCAGTGCCCGACAGGGGCCAGGGCAGTACTTC
CDR3: CASSARQGPGQYF

V: TRBV10-3
D: TRBD2
J: TRBJ2-1
size: -
DNA: TGTGCCATCAGTGAGACCGGACGGGGGGGCAGGAATGAGCAGTTCTTC
CDR3: CAISETGRGGRNEQFF

V: TRBV29-1
D: TRBD1
J: TRBJ1-1
size: -
DNA: TGCAGCGTAGAGGACAGGGAGTGGACTGAAGCTTTCTTT
CDR3: CSVEDREWTEAFF

V: TRBV30
D: -
J: TRBJ2-3
size: -
DNA: TGTGCCTGGCAGAGTATAGGGAGCACAGATACGCAGTATTTT
CDR3: CAWQSIGSTDTQYF

V: TRBV11-1
D: -
J: TRBJ1-1
size: -
DNA: TGTGCCAGCAGCTTAACAGGACTAATGAACACTGAAGCTTTCTTT
CDR3: CASSLTGLMNTEAFF

V: TRBV7-2
D: -
J: TRBJ2-1
size: -
DNA: TGTGCCAGCAGCTTAGGGACGGGAGTCGGCAATGAGCAGTTCTTC
CDR3: CASSLGTGVGNEQFF

V: TRBV10-3
D: -
J: TRBJ1-5
size: -
DNA: TGTGCCATCAGTGAGTCATCAGGTTCTGGCAATCAGCCCCAGCATTTT
CDR3: CAISESSGSGNQPQHF

V: TRBV11-2
D: -
J: TRBJ2-3
size: -
DNA: TGTGCCAGCGTCCCGGACTTTGGGAACACAGATACGCAGTATTTT
CDR3: CASVPDFGNTDTQYF

V: TRBV7-3
D: TRBD2
J: TRBJ2-3
size: -
DNA: TGTGCCAGCAGCTCGCCTTTAGCGGGAGGGGCAGATACGCAGTATTTT
CDR3: CASSSPLAGGADTQYF